Following are 22 T cell receptor beta chains from one sample sequenced in a study of blood T cell repertoires in COVID-19. Profiled with immunoSEQ multiplex PCR; TCRdb holds only in-frame clones, not every one. The table lists over 200,000 clones, around 82% of them singletons. Sequencing input: peripheral blood. The source is a man of 80 years or more with acute or convalescent COVID-19.

This rearrangement joins TRBV11-2 to TRBJ2-3; TRBD2 aligns across 10 bases. Looked up from germline, CDR1 is SGHAT and CDR2 is FQNNGV. This CDR3 region has 19 residues. With V trimmed by 2 bases and J by 6 bases, 17 bases remained unmatched. The CDR3, as DNA: TGTGCCAGCAGCTTATTATCCCCTACTAGCGGGGCACCGTGGGATACGCAGTATTTT. Its protein product is CASSLLSPTSGAPWDTQYF.

The V and J genes are TRBV29-1 and TRBJ2-7, with D possibly being TRBD1 (6 bases). The CDR3 length is 15 residues. V was pared by 7 bases and J by 2 bases, with 21 bases between. Germline V gene lookup returns CDR1 SQVTM and CDR2 ANQGSEA. CDR3 DNA sequence: TGCAGCGCCCGCCTGGGCCGGGACACGACCTACGAGCAGTACTTC. This encodes CSARLGRDTTYEQYF.

The rearrangement uses TRBV19 and TRBJ1-5; D gene ambiguous. Trimming removed 6 bases from V and 0 bases from J, with 12 bases in between. The V gene's germline CDR1 is LNHDA and CDR2 SQIVND (reference sequence). The CDR3 spans 15 residues. CDR3 DNA: TGTGCCAGTAGGACTACTGGTGGTAGCAATCAGCCCCAGCATTTT. It codes for CASRTTGGSNQPQHF.

V is TRBV5-1 and J is TRBJ2-3, with D perhaps TRBD2 (6 bases). V was clipped by 3 bases and J by 2 bases, with 13 bases between them. This CDR3 region has 15 residues. Germline loops: CDR1 SGHRS, CDR2 YFSETQ. CDR3 sequence reads: CASSSSRGDTDTQYF. The CDR3 nucleotides read TGCGCCAGCAGCTCGTCGCGGGGTGACACAGATACGCAGTATTTT.

The gene calls are TRBV3-1 (or the pseudogene TRBV3-2) and TRBJ2-7, with D maybe TRBD1 (6 bases). V lost 1 base and J 1 base, leaving 11 bases between the germline ends. Germline V gives CDR1 LGHDT, CDR2 YNNKEL (reference sequence). This CDR3 comprises 15 residues. The CDR3 here is CASSQVGGGSYEQYF. The CDR3 DNA reads as TGTGCCAGCAGCCAAGTAGGGGGTGGTTCCTACGAGCAGTACTTC.

This clone has a handful of counts. This chain uses TRBV11-3 with TRBJ2-1; D is uncertain. CDR3 length: 12 residues. Germline loops: CDR1 SGHNT, CDR2 YENEEA. V lost 3 bases, J lost 3 bases, and 3 bases lay in between. CDR3 residues: CASSFRYNEQFF. The CDR3 region has the DNA TGTGCCAGCAGCTTCCGCTACAATGAGCAGTTCTTC.

Comments on this clone: This sample also contains other DNA sequences that code for the same CDR3. The chain is built from TRBV11-2 and TRBJ2-1, with D uncertain. Per germline, CDR1 SGHAT and CDR2 FQNNGV. The CDR3 sequence is 14 residues long. The germline V and J ends were trimmed by 1 base and 7 bases, with 11 bases remaining between them. The CDR3 is CASSLVSGRNEQFF. CDR3 bases: TGTGCCAGCAGCTTAGTGTCAGGCCGAAATGAGCAGTTCTTC.

With regard to this clone: One junction end disagrees with the germline gene, perhaps due to a read error. The chain joins TRBV5-1 to TRBJ2-7; 7 bases are shared with TRBD2. CDR1 is SGHRS, CDR2 YFSETQ, per germline. The CDR3 extends over 16 amino acids. This chain's CDR3 is CASSPERREISHEQYF. For the CDR3, the DNA is TGCGCCAGCAGCCCGGAGAGGCGGGAGATCTCCCACGAGCAGTACTTC.

V and J are TRBV18 and TRBJ1-5; 11 nucleotides match TRBD1. The germline V gene has CDR1 KGHSH and CDR2 LQKENI. The J segment lost 5 bases and the V segment lost 2 bases, leaving 2 bases of the junction unmatched. This CDR3 has 15 residues. The CDR3 DNA reads as TGTGCCAGCTCACCAAGGACAGGGGGCGATCAGCCCCAGCATTTT. Protein sequence: CASSPRTGGDQPQHF. Full variable domain (missing parts from reference TRBV18 and TRBJ1-5): NAGVMQNPRHLVRRRGQEARLRCSPMKGHSHVYWYRQLPEEGLKFMVYLQKENIIDESGMPKERFSAEFPKEGPSILRIQQVVRGDSAAYFCASSPRTGGDQPQHFGDGTRLSIL.

This chain joins TRBV21-1 and TRBJ2-1; the DNA was not used to check the table's D call, TRBD2. TRBV21-1 is deemed a pseudogene. The CDR3 extends over 17 amino acids. The CDR3 nucleotides are TGTGCCAGCAGCAAAGCTGTAGGACTAGCCAACTACAATGAGCAGTTCTTC. This encodes CASSKAVGLANYNEQFF.

The chain uses TRBV28 and TRBJ1-6, with 8 bases aligning to TRBD1. Losses at the gene ends were 6 bases for V and 7 bases for J; bases not matched to a gene: 11. The CDR3 length is 16 residues. The germline gives CDR1 MDHEN, CDR2 SYDVKM. CDR3 sequence (DNA): TGTGCCAGCAGACAACCGGGACAGGCATCGAATTCACCCCTCCACTTT. This translates into CASRQPGQASNSPLHF.

The genes are TRBV29-1 and TRBJ2-2; TRBD2 matches 10 bases. Germline V CDR1 and CDR2: SQVTM, ANQGSEA. V was pared by 5 bases and J by 4 bases, with 13 bases of the junction left unmatched. The CDR3 has 17 amino acids. CDR3 bases: TGCAGCGTTTTAGGGGGAGCGGGAGGGCTGAGCACCGGGGAGCTGTTTTTT. Protein sequence: CSVLGGAGGLSTGELFF.

The chain couples TRBV16 to TRBJ2-6; TRBD1 might be the D (6 bases). The V end was cut by 2 bases, the J end by 7 bases, with 6 bases between. The CDR3 sequence is 13 residues long. CDR1 KGHSY and CDR2 FQNENV come from the germline V gene. The CDR3 reads CASSQGTANVLTF. The CDR3 DNA follows: TGTGCCAGCAGCCAAGGGACAGCCAACGTCCTGACTTTC.

J is TRBJ2-2 and V is TRBV5-1, with TRBD2 identical over 14 bases. V gave up 4 bases and J gave up 7 bases; unmatched junction bases: 6. CDR3 length equals 16 residues. Germline V gives CDR1 SGHRS, CDR2 YFSETQ. DNA of the CDR3: TGCGCCAGCAGCCTTTCGGGACTAGCGGGAGACGGGGAGCTGTTTTTT. This encodes CASSLSGLAGDGELFF.

This chain links TRBV5-5 with TRBJ2-7, with TRBD2 matching 7 bases. Per the germline V gene, CDR1 is SGHKS and CDR2 is YYEKEE (reference sequence). The CDR3 spans 14 residues. The ends lost 0 bases at V and 3 bases at J; junction bases unmatched: 3. Written as DNA, the CDR3 is TGTGCCAGCAGCTTGGAGTGGGAGGGCTACGAGCAGTACTTC. Translating gives CASSLEWEGYEQYF. The full variable domain, with the rest looked up from reference TRBV5-5 and TRBJ2-7, is DAGVTQSPTHLIKTRGQQVTLRCSPISGHKSVSWYQQVLGQGPQFIFQYYEKEERGRGNFPDRFSARQFPNYSSELNVNALLLGDSALYLCASSLEWEGYEQYFGPGTRLTVT.

This chain joins TRBV15 and TRBJ2-7; 10 nucleotides line up with TRBD2. From germline, CDR1 is LNHNV and CDR2 YYDKDF (reference sequence). The CDR3 runs to 14 residues. V trimming: 7 bases; J trimming: 6 bases; junction bases outside the gene matches: 9. Written as DNA, the CDR3 is TGTGCCACCAAATTTCTAGCGGGAGACGGCGAGCAGTACTTC. It is translated as CATKFLAGDGEQYF.

CDR3 coding DNA: TGTGCCAGCACCATAGACACAGGCTATGGCTACACCTTC. It codes for CASTIDTGYGYTF. This chain links TRBV7-9 with TRBJ1-2, with a tentative D call TRBD1 (5 bases). Trimming stripped 7 bases from V and 4 bases from J, with 13 bases between. The CDR3 runs to 13 residues. Germline V lookup: CDR1 SEHNR, CDR2 FQNEAQ (reference sequence).

The chain uses TRBV10-2 and TRBJ1-1; D is unclear. V gave up 3 bases and J gave up 3 bases, with 2 bases separating them. The CDR3 is made up of 11 amino acids. In germline, CDR1 is WSHSY, CDR2 SAAADI. The CDR3 loop is CASSDYTEAFF. CDR3 DNA sequence: TGCGCCAGCAGTGACTACACTGAAGCTTTCTTT.

The gene calls are TRBV11-2 and TRBJ1-1; D is undetermined. CDR3 size: 13 residues. V was clipped by 1 base and J by 1 base, with 4 bases between them. CDR1 and CDR2 from the germline V gene are SGHAT and FQNNGV. The CDR3 is CASSLVRNTEAFF. The CDR3 region has the DNA TGTGCCAGCAGCTTAGTGCGGAACACTGAAGCTTTCTTT.

The genes are TRBV7-8 and TRBJ1-1; tentative D call: TRBD1 (5 bases). Trimming cost V 5 bases and J 0 bases, with 10 bases left between them. The CDR3 runs to 14 residues. Germline-derived CDR1 and CDR2 are SGHVS and FQNEAQ. This chain's CDR3 is CASSRDRLNTEAFF. DNA of the CDR3: TGTGCCAGCAGCCGAGACAGACTGAACACTGAAGCTTTCTTT.

V usage is TRBV6-5 and J usage is TRBJ2-5; TRBD2 matches 10 bases. This CDR3 has 15 residues. Trimming took 8 bases from V and 4 from J; bases not matched to a gene: 10. Germline assignment: CDR1 MNHEY and CDR2 SVGAGI. CDR3 bases: TGTGCCAGCCGCCCCATAGCGGGAGGTCGAGAGACCCAGTACTTC. Protein: CASRPIAGGRETQYF.

This clone has at least ten counts. The chain recombines TRBV2 with TRBJ2-5, with TRBD2 matching 9 bases. The CDR3 length is 16 residues. Trimming removed 2 bases from V and 5 bases from J; junction bases left unmatched: 9. Germline values: CDR1 SNHLY, CDR2 FYNNEI. The CDR3 is CASSESGSGSYETQYF. CDR3 in DNA: TGTGCCAGCAGTGAATCCGGTAGCGGGAGTTATGAGACCCAGTACTTC.